Included here is one T cell receptor beta chain sequence, with context. Its target is not known. This sample was taken from a study of T-cell memory formation after mild COVID-19. Overall study findings and caveats: SARS-CoV-2 specificity was not confirmed for second-wave clones peaking on day 37. Some clones that responded were present in memory (sampled pre-infection), which suggests cross-reactive memory joined.

Germline V gene lookup returns CDR1 LNHNV and CDR2 YYDKDF (reference sequence). The CDR3 extends over 14 amino acids. V lost 1 base to trimming and J lost 2 bases, with 7 bases between them. Sample barcodes and UMIs were carried by the TCR alpha and TCR beta cDNA libraries that 5'RACE generated with constant-segment primers. A single record per CDR3 protein comes from TCRdb applying MiXCR to the 5' RACE reads. This sample yields some 320,000 distinct CDR3 sequences, of which roughly 13% are seen a single time; around 20% belongs to the top ten. The receptor comes from a man aged 18 to 29 who had mild COVID-19 (a few samples of this study predate the infection). Cell type and time point are not known. The sequencing input was PBMCs or a T cell subset sorted from them (not recorded which). This rearrangement joins TRBV15 to TRBJ2-3; D is unclear. The CDR3 is CATSRGVITDTQYF. Here the CDR3 DNA reads TGTGCCACCAGCAGAGGGGTGATCACAGATACGCAGTATTTT.